A selection of T cell receptor beta chains follows, all from one sample in a study of early T cells in non-severe SARS-CoV-2 infection. In TCRdb, the 5' RACE reads were re-called with MiXCR into one record per CDR3 protein. Of 50,000 to 60,000 distinct CDR3 sequences in the sample, approximately 12% are singletons; the top ten hold around 1.4%. The sequenced sample was whole blood. Receptors were obtained from an adult who was a healthcare worker with PCR-confirmed SARS-CoV-2 infection or an uninfected control (not recorded which). CDR3s include the opening cysteine and the closing phenylalanine or tryptophan. The D gene is left open where the match is weak. Some rows have no size entry. The others give once, few or many, or a class for an expanded clone.

j_call clone_size v_call d_call cdr3_aa cdr3_nt
TRBJ1-4 few TRBV10-3 . CAIGGTGNEKLFF TGTGCCATCGGAGGGACTGGTAATGAAAAACTGTTTTTT
TRBJ2-3 . TRBV2 . CASRKQGMGTDTQYF TGTGCCAGCAGGAAGCAGGGAATGGGCACAGATACGCAGTATTTT
TRBJ2-5 few TRBV30 . CAWSVRGRETQYF TGTGCCTGGAGTGTCCGAGGGCGAGAGACCCAGTACTTC
TRBJ2-2 few TRBV5-1 . CASSLVFAGATNTGELFF TGCGCCAGCAGCTTGGTGTTCGCCGGGGCCACGAACACCGGGGAGCTGTTTTTT
TRBJ2-3 many TRBV7-9 . CASHGTAFDTQYF TGTGCCAGCCACGGGACCGCCTTTGATACGCAGTATTTT
TRBJ1-2 . TRBV29-1 . CSAPTLDSHPYGYTF TGCAGCGCCCCCACTCTAGACAGCCACCCCTATGGCTACACCTTC
TRBJ2-6 . TRBV7-8 . CASSLVGSRANVLTF TGTGCCAGCAGCTTAGTGGGCAGTAGAGCCAACGTCCTGACTTTC
TRBJ2-7 few TRBV12-3/TRBV12-4 TRBD2 CASSSRAGGSSYEQYF TGTGCCAGCAGTTCACGAGCGGGGGGCAGCTCCTACGAGCAGTACTTC
TRBJ1-4 . TRBV20-1 . CSAKAGGANEKLFF TGCAGTGCTAAAGCGGGGGGGGCTAATGAAAAACTGTTTTTT
TRBJ2-7 many TRBV20-1 . CSAQGRGAYEQYF TGCAGTGCCCAGGGACGGGGAGCCTACGAGCAGTACTTC
TRBJ1-3 many TRBV11-2 TRBD1 CASRSLSGTASGNTIYF TGTGCCAGCCGTAGCTTATCCGGGACAGCTTCTGGAAACACCATATATTTT
TRBJ1-1 . TRBV5-1 . CASSFQDRTEAFF TGCGCCAGCAGCTTCCAGGATCGCACTGAAGCTTTCTTT
TRBJ2-3 few TRBV6-2/TRBV6-3 . CASSYLTPDTQYF TGTGCCAGCAGTTACTTGACTCCAGATACGCAGTATTTT
TRBJ2-6 . TRBV12-3/TRBV12-4 . CASSLGGSGANVLTF TGTGCCAGCAGTTTGGGGGGATCTGGGGCCAACGTCCTGACTTTC
TRBJ1-5 few TRBV7-9 . CASSSQGLVGNQPQHF TGTGCCAGCAGCTCCCAGGGTCTGGTGGGCAATCAGCCCCAGCATTTT
TRBJ2-1 . TRBV4-1 TRBD1 CASRKQGAQRNEQFF TGCGCCAGCAGAAAACAGGGGGCTCAACGCAATGAGCAGTTCTTC
TRBJ2-7 . TRBV6-1 . CAVGQIYEQYF TGTGCCGTAGGACAGATCTACGAGCAGTACTTC
TRBJ1-1 many TRBV5-1 TRBD1 CASSSAGTGRETEAFF TGCGCCAGCAGCTCAGCCGGGACAGGGAGAGAGACTGAAGCTTTCTTT
TRBJ2-3 many TRBV20-1 . CSAPRVGGDTQYF TGCAGTGCCCCAAGAGTAGGCGGAGATACGCAGTATTTT
TRBJ1-1 many TRBV6-6 . CASTPIGAVGNTEAFF TGTGCCAGCACCCCCATAGGGGCGGTTGGGAACACTGAAGCTTTCTTT
TRBJ2-5 medium-sized TRBV6-6 . CASMVGETQYF TGTGCCAGCATGGTAGGAGAGACCCAGTACTTC
TRBJ2-7 many TRBV29-1 . CSVVGTGRF TGCAGCGTTGTGGGGACCGGACGCTTC
TRBJ2-2 many TRBV29-1 . CSVEGVTGELFF TGCAGCGTTGAGGGGGTAACCGGGGAGCTGTTTTTT
TRBJ1-5 many TRBV5-6 . CASSFSNRVDQPQHF TGTGCCAGCAGTTTTTCGAACAGGGTCGACCAGCCCCAGCATTTT
TRBJ2-4 few TRBV6-2/TRBV6-3 . CASSSGGIIAKNIQYF TGTGCCAGCAGTTCTGGCGGTATAATAGCCAAAAACATTCAGTACTTC
TRBJ2-5 many TRBV12-3/TRBV12-4 TRBD2 CASSRLAGRETQYF TGTGCCAGCAGCCGACTAGCGGGGAGAGAGACCCAGTACTTC
TRBJ2-1 . TRBV20-1 . CSANGQPSYNEQFF TGCAGTGCTAACGGACAGCCCTCCTACAATGAGCAGTTCTTC
TRBJ2-1 few TRBV12-3/TRBV12-4 . CASSHGGAGKQFF TGTGCCAGCAGCCACGGCGGGGCGGGTAAGCAGTTCTTC
TRBJ2-5 few TRBV3-1 . CASSQGTPQETQYF TGTGCCAGCAGCCAAGGGACTCCCCAAGAGACCCAGTACTTC
TRBJ1-2 few TRBV6-5 TRBD1 CATRGTDYGYTF TGTGCTACACGGGGGACAGATTATGGCTACACCTTC
TRBJ2-1 few TRBV5-3 . CARSWSGGNEQFF TGTGCCAGAAGCTGGTCCGGAGGCAATGAGCAGTTCTTC
TRBJ1-1 few TRBV29-1 . CSVQTGNVDTEAFF TGCAGCGTTCAAACCGGCAATGTGGACACTGAAGCTTTCTTT
TRBJ2-3 few TRBV28 TRBD2 CASSLNPSGSTDTQYF TGTGCCAGCAGTTTGAACCCTAGCGGTAGCACAGATACGCAGTATTTT
TRBJ2-2 few TRBV4-1 . CASSQDEWFGNTGELFF TGCGCCAGCAGCCAAGATGAATGGTTCGGGAACACCGGGGAGCTGTTTTTT
TRBJ1-4 few TRBV27 . CASSWSNNEKLFF TGTGCCAGCAGTTGGTCAAATAATGAAAAACTGTTTTTT
TRBJ1-2 . TRBV5-5 . CASSSNNYGYTF TGTGCCAGCAGCTCCAACAACTATGGCTACACCTTC
TRBJ2-2 . TRBV30 TRBD2 CAWSSSGTSLTGELFF TGTGCCTGGAGTAGCTCTGGGACTAGCCTCACCGGGGAGCTGTTTTTT
TRBJ2-6 many TRBV2 . CASSATGQGSGANVLTF TGTGCCAGCAGTGCTACAGGGCAAGGGTCTGGGGCCAACGTCCTGACTTTC
TRBJ1-5 many TRBV20-1 . CSAHDQGSPLNQPQHF TGCAGTGCACATGATCAGGGGTCGCCCCTCAATCAGCCCCAGCATTTT
TRBJ2-7 few TRBV29-1 . CSVETGAGWEQYF TGCAGCGTTGAAACCGGGGCGGGCTGGGAGCAGTACTTC
TRBJ1-1 few TRBV5-1 TRBD1 CASSRRGQQNTEAFF TGCGCCAGCAGCCGGAGGGGACAGCAGAACACTGAAGCTTTCTTT
TRBJ1-6 many TRBV27 . CASSWAPNSPLHF TGTGCCAGCAGCTGGGCTCCTAATTCACCCCTCCACTTT
TRBJ1-1 many TRBV6-6 . CASSYPTGNTEAFF TGTGCCAGCAGTTACCCTACAGGGAACACTGAAGCTTTCTTT
TRBJ2-1 . TRBV11-2 TRBD1 CACSLRGQGYGEQFF TGTGCCTGCAGCTTGAGGGGACAGGGGTATGGTGAGCAGTTCTTC
TRBJ2-1 many TRBV20-1 TRBD2 CSARTGTSSYNEQFF TGCAGTGCGCGCACCGGGACTAGCTCCTACAATGAGCAGTTCTTC
TRBJ2-1 many TRBV21-1 . CASSKMGKCTGTGNDNEQFF TGTGCCAGCAGCAAAATGGGGAAATGCACCGGGACAGGTAACGACAATGAGCAGTTCTTC
TRBJ1-6 . TRBV7-9 . CASSLGGTNSPLHF TGTGCCAGCAGCTTAGGAGGGACGAATTCACCCCTCCACTTT
TRBJ2-3 few TRBV7-9 . CASSLLGIDTDTQYF TGTGCCAGCAGCCTCCTAGGAATAGACACAGATACGCAGTATTTT
TRBJ1-1 many TRBV30 . CAWTLTRGTEAFF TGTGCCTGGACCCTAACCCGAGGGACTGAAGCTTTCTTT
TRBJ1-5 few TRBV6-1 . CASSEAATAQPQHF TGTGCCAGCAGTGAAGCGGCAACAGCCCAGCCCCAGCATTTT
TRBJ2-5 . TRBV6-2/TRBV6-3 . CASRWNYQETQYF TGTGCCAGCAGGTGGAATTACCAAGAGACCCAGTACTTC
TRBJ2-7 . TRBV11-2 TRBD1 CASSLPLRTGNVYEQYF TGTGCCAGCAGCTTACCGCTGAGGACAGGGAATGTCTACGAGCAGTACTTC
TRBJ1-5 few TRBV23-1 . CASSQSSATRVPPSNQPQHF TGCGCCAGCAGTCAATCTTCCGCCACCCGGGTGCCGCCTAGCAATCAGCCCCAGCATTTT
TRBJ2-3 few TRBV24-1 . CATSGPPSTDTQYF TGTGCCACCAGTGGCCCGCCGAGCACAGATACGCAGTATTTT
TRBJ2-5 . TRBV27 . CASSAEGGAGTETQYF TGTGCCAGCAGTGCCGAAGGGGGAGCGGGGACAGAAACCCAGTACTTC
TRBJ1-2 few TRBV12-3/TRBV12-4 . CASSPPGDYGYTF TGTGCCAGCAGCCCCCCGGGGGACTATGGCTACACCTTC
TRBJ1-5 . TRBV15 . CATSRDNGEQPQHF TGTGCCACCAGCAGGGATAACGGGGAGCAGCCCCAGCATTTT
TRBJ1-4 few TRBV12-3/TRBV12-4 TRBD1 CASSPFAGGRGNEKLFF TGTGCCAGCAGCCCGTTTGCTGGGGGCAGGGGGAATGAAAAACTGTTTTTT
TRBJ2-5 . TRBV7-6 . CASSFGSETQYF TGTGCCAGCAGTTTCGGGAGCGAGACCCAGTACTTC